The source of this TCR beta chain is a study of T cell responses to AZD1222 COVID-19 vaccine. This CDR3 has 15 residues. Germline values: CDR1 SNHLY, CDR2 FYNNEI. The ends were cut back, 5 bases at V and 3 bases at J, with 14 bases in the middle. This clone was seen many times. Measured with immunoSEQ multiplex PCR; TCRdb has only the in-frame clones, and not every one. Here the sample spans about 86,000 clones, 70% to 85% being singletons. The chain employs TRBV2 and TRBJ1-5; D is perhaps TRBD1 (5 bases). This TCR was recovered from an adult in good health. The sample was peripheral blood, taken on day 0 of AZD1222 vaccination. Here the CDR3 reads CASSITAGTNQPQHF. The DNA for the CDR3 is TGTGCCAGCAGTATAACGGCAGGGACCAATCAGCCCCAGCATTTT.